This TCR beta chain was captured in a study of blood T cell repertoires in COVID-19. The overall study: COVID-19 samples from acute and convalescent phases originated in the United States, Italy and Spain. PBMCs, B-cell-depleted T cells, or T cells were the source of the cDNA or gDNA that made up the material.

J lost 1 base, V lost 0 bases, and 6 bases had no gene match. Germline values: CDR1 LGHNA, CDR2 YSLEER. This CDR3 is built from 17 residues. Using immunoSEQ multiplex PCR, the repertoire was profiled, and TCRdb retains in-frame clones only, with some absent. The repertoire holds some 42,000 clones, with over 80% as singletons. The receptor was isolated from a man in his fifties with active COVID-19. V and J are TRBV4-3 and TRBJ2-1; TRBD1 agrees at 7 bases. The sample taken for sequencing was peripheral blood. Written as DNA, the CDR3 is TGCGCCAGCAGCCAAGATAGGACAGGAATTTCCTACAATGAGCAGTTCTTC. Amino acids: CASSQDRTGISYNEQFF.